This is a list of T cell receptor beta chains from one sample in a study of technical replicates of blood from a handful of donors. The repertoire was sequenced with immunoSEQ multiplex PCR; TCRdb's copy has only in-frame clones and lacks some. The data contain tens of thousands of clones, approximately 98% of them singletons. Sequencing input: T cells isolated from PBMCs. These receptors were taken from a human donor in good health. CDR3s include the opening cysteine and the closing phenylalanine or tryptophan. Fields, in order: D gene, clone size, V gene, J gene, CDR3 DNA, CDR3 protein. D genes are given only for firm matches. Only part of the rows carry a size: once, few, many, or a class if the clone is expanded.

>TRBD2|once|TRBV6-5|TRBJ2-7
TGTGCCAGCAGTTACTCCAGCGGGAGTGTATACGAGCAGTACTTC
CASSYSSGSVYEQYF
>TRBD2|NA|TRBV28|TRBJ2-7
TGTGCCAGCAGTTTAGTTAGACTAGCGGGCTCCTACGAGCAGTACTTC
CASSLVRLAGSYEQYF
>NA|once|TRBV4-2|TRBJ2-7
TGTGCCAGCAGCCAACCCATCGTTACAGGAATTCCCTACGAGCAGTACTTC
CASSQPIVTGIPYEQYF
>TRBD1|once|TRBV19|TRBJ2-4
TGTGCCAGTAGTCCACAAACAGGGGATAGAAACATTCAGTACTTC
CASSPQTGDRNIQYF
>NA|NA|TRBV2|TRBJ2-1
TGTGCCAGCACCGGACTTTACAATGAGCAGTTCTTC
CASTGLYNEQFF
>NA|NA|TRBV6-5|TRBJ1-3
TGTGCCAGCCGGACAGGAAACACCATATATTTT
CASRTGNTIYF
>TRBD1|NA|TRBV5-6|TRBJ2-3
TGTGCCAGCAGCTTGAAGGCACAGGGGCAAGCAGATACGCAGTATTTT
CASSLKAQGQADTQYF
>NA|NA|TRBV6-1|TRBJ2-5
TGTGCCAGCAGTATTGGCTACAGGGTTCCGGAGACCCAGTACTTC
CASSIGYRVPETQYF
>NA|NA|TRBV7-2|TRBJ1-5
TGTGCCAGCAGTGTAGGGGGGGGCGGCAATCAGCCCCAGCATTTT
CASSVGGGGNQPQHF
>TRBD1|NA|TRBV2|TRBJ2-7
TGTGCCAGCAGGTGGGCAGGGGGCTACGAGCAGTACTTC
CASRWAGGYEQYF
>TRBD1|NA|TRBV13|TRBJ2-3
TGTGCCAGCAGCGCCAGGGGGCTTAGCACAGATACGCAGTATTTT
CASSARGLSTDTQYF
>NA|NA|TRBV6-1|TRBJ2-3
TGTGCCAGCAGTATGGACAGGAGGGACACAGATACGCAGTATTTT
CASSMDRRDTDTQYF